The T cell receptor (beta chain) described here comes from a study of T cells in Graves' hyperthyroidism and ophthalmopathy. The TCR beta CDR3 regions underwent amplification using RNA transcripts as the source. The TCR CDR3 was amplified in a first-round RT-PCR using the HTBI primer set. One entry per CDR3 protein results from TCRdb running MiXCR on the multiplex PCR reads. The sample shows some 500,000 distinct CDR3 sequences, 13% to 15% of them seen only once. The study enrolled patients aged 18 to 65 with newly diagnosed hyperthyroidism of under 2 months' duration. Orbital computed tomography, thyroid ultrasound, serum thyroxine and TRAb, and clinical symptoms together informed the diagnoses. Germline V gives CDR1 MNHNS, CDR2 SASEGT. The CDR3 covers 13 residues. Trimming took off 5 bases at V and 4 bases at J, with 11 bases between the two ends. This clonotype was recorded many times.

The rearrangement links TRBV6-1 to TRBJ2-5; a weak D match, TRBD1 (5 bases). The material sequenced was blood. The receptor was isolated from a woman aged 18-29 years with Graves' hyperthyroidism. Written as DNA, the CDR3 is TGTGCCAGCAGTTCGGACATTTTAGAGACCCAGTACTTC. Translated: CASSSDILETQYF.